Presented here are 21 T cell receptor beta chains from one specimen sequenced in a study of beta chain features in type 1 diabetes. As every portion of the isolated RNA was reverse transcribed, the sequencing read expressed TCRB transcripts. Clones were sequenced by immunoSEQ multiplex PCR, and TCRdb holds only the in-frame ones, with some missing. The sample shows 850,000 to 900,000 clones, about a sixth of them seen only once. The specimen sequenced was naive CD4+ T cells from blood. The receptors derive from a young woman in good health.

Points on this clone: Other DNA sequences in this sample translate to the same CDR3. The chain joins TRBV7-2 to TRBJ2-7; 7 nucleotides line up with TRBD2. Germline V gene sequence: CDR1 SGHTA, CDR2 FQGNSA. J gave up 1 base and V 0 bases, and 0 bases lay outside the gene matches. The CDR3 length is 14 residues. The CDR3 sequence: CASSLAGGSYEQYF. For the CDR3, the DNA is TGTGCCAGCAGCTTAGCGGGAGGGTCCTACGAGCAGTACTTC. Filled out from reference TRBV7-2 and TRBJ2-7, the complete variable domain reads GAGVSQSPSNKVTEKGKDVELRCDPISGHTALYWYRQSLGQGLEFLIYFQGNSAPDKSGLPSDRFSAERTGGSVSTLTIQRTQQEDSAVYLCASSLAGGSYEQYFGPGTRLTVT.

The chain combines TRBV6-5 with TRBJ1-2; possible D gene TRBD1, 6 bases. The V gene's germline CDR1 is MNHEY and CDR2 SVGAGI. Trimming took off 6 bases at V and 7 bases at J, with 18 bases between the two ends. There are 14 residues in the CDR3. The CDR3 DNA follows: TGTGCCAGCAGCCGCGCTGGGACATCTCTTGGCTACACCTTC. It encodes CASSRAGTSLGYTF.

The genes are TRBV10-3 and TRBJ2-7; D not resolved. This CDR3 is 14 amino acids long. Germline V gene data show CDR1 as ENHRY and CDR2 as SYGVKD. V was cut by 0 bases and J by 2 bases, with 8 bases left in between. The CDR3 bases are TGTGCCATCAGTGAGTCGAAATACACCTACGAGCAGTACTTC. Translating it yields CAISESKYTYEQYF.

This clone has just a few counts. The chain uses TRBV16 and TRBJ1-1, with 7 bases that match TRBD1. CDR3 size: 17 residues. V lost 2 bases to trimming and J lost 6 bases; unmatched junction nucleotides: 15. Germline lookup yields CDR1 KGHSY and CDR2 FQNENV. The CDR3 spells CASSQQTGAPHRAEAFF. The CDR3 DNA reads as TGTGCCAGCAGCCAACAAACAGGGGCCCCACACAGGGCTGAAGCTTTCTTT. Filled out from reference TRBV16 and TRBJ1-1, the complete variable domain reads GEEVAQTPKHLVRGEGQKAKLYCAPIKGHSYVFWYQQVLKNEFKFLISFQNENVFDETGMPKERFSAKCLPNSPCSLEIQATKLEDSAVYFCASSQQTGAPHRAEAFFGQGTRLTVV.

The chain is built from TRBV23-1 and TRBJ2-1, with 8 bases fitting TRBD1. TRBV23-1 falls under the ORF class, with uncertain function. V lost 7 bases and J lost 7; bases outside the gene matches: 9. The CDR3 runs 14 residues. CDR3 region: CASTYRTGWNEQFF. CDR3 nucleotides: TGCGCCAGCACCTATCGGACAGGGTGGAATGAGCAGTTCTTC.

The chain has TRBV20-1 and TRBJ1-2; D gene uncertain. CDR3 length: 11 amino acids. CDR1 and CDR2 (germline): DFQATT, SNEGSKA (reference sequence). Trimming took off 1 base at V and 4 bases at J, with 4 bases between the two ends. CDR3 in amino acids: CSARATYGYTF. In nucleotides, the CDR3 is TGCAGTGCTAGAGCCACCTATGGCTACACCTTC.

This chain connects TRBV7-9 to TRBJ2-1, with 7 bases fitting TRBD1. This CDR3 region has 14 residues. The V gene end was trimmed by 4 bases and the J gene end by 8 bases; junction bases not matched to a gene: 8. Per the germline V gene, CDR1 is SEHNR and CDR2 is FQNEAQ (reference sequence). CDR3 in amino acids: CASSYRTGWDEQFF. CDR3 nucleotide sequence: TGTGCCAGCAGCTACCGGACAGGATGGGATGAGCAGTTCTTC.

This clone was counted between two and nine times. The genes are TRBV28 and TRBJ2-1; maybe TRBD2 (5 bases). Trimming cost V 6 bases and J 0 bases, with 9 bases left between them. Germline V gene data show CDR1 as MDHEN and CDR2 as SYDVKM. The CDR3 length is 14 residues. CDR3 loop: CASRIASSYNEQFF. The DNA for the CDR3 is TGTGCCAGCAGGATAGCGAGCTCCTACAATGAGCAGTTCTTC.

The chain joins TRBV2 to TRBJ2-5, with 7 bases matching TRBD1. Germline V CDR1 and CDR2: SNHLY, FYNNEI. CDR3 length equals 14 residues. V trimming: 6 bases; J trimming: 0 bases; junction bases outside the gene matches: 4. The CDR3 nucleotides are TGTGCCAGCAGGGGTGACAGGGACCAAGAGACCCAGTACTTC. Translation gives CASRGDRDQETQYF.

This clone has more than one count but fewer than ten. The chain recombines TRBV9 with TRBJ2-2, with D possibly being TRBD1 or TRBD2 (5 bases each). The CDR3 is 16 amino acids. Trimming left V 0 bases short and J 1 base short, with 10 bases between. The germline CDR1 and CDR2 sequences are SGDLS and YYNGEE. CDR3 nucleotides: TGTGCCAGCAGCGTAGGTGGGACCGTGAACACCGGGGAGCTGTTTTTT. Its protein product is CASSVGGTVNTGELFF.

The chain has TRBV19 and TRBJ2-4; the match to TRBD1 covers 11 bases. Trimming cost V 4 bases and J 3 bases; bases outside gene matches: 11. The CDR3 length is 18 residues. Germline V gives CDR1 LNHDA, CDR2 SQIVND (reference sequence). The CDR3 region has the DNA TGTGCCAGTAGTAAGGGACAGGGGGTAAATCGGGTCAAAAACATTCAGTACTTC. This codes for CASSKGQGVNRVKNIQYF.

A few counts support this clone. The chain combines TRBV6-6 with TRBJ2-7; no definite D call. Germline lookup yields CDR1 MNHNY and CDR2 SVGAGI (reference sequence). This CDR3 region has 12 residues. The V end lost 8 bases, the J end lost 0 bases, and 8 bases lay between the germline ends. CDR3 sequence reads: CASRHDSYEQYF. Here the CDR3 DNA reads TGTGCCAGCCGCCACGACTCCTACGAGCAGTACTTC.

This clone has more than one count but fewer than ten. The rearrangement links TRBV6-1 to TRBJ1-4; a weak D match, TRBD1 (6 bases). V gave up 6 bases and J gave up 14 bases, with 22 bases separating them. Looked up from germline, CDR1 is MNHNS and CDR2 is SASEGT. The CDR3 has 14 residues. As DNA, the CDR3 is TGTGCCAGCAGCGGACAGACTTTGAGGGGAAAGCTGTTTTTT. Its translation is CASSGQTLRGKLFF.

V and J are TRBV9 and TRBJ2-1; no firm D call. CDR1 is SGDLS, CDR2 YYNGEE, per germline. V was clipped by 3 bases and J by 9 bases, with 16 bases between them. This CDR3 comprises 14 residues. CDR3 nucleotides: TGTGCCAGCAGCGCTCACCTAACACAGAGTGAGCAGTTCTTC. Protein product: CASSAHLTQSEQFF.

This clone turned up a few times. V gene TRBV28 combines with J gene TRBJ2-7; D remains ambiguous. Germline lookup yields CDR1 MDHEN and CDR2 SYDVKM. This CDR3 region has 12 residues. Trimming removed 6 bases from V and 3 bases from J, with 9 bases in between. The CDR3 nucleotides are TGTGCCAGCAGCATCCCGCTCTACGAGCAGTACTTC. Translated: CASSIPLYEQYF.

In the case of this clone: One end of the junction is discordant with germline, which a read error may explain. The V gene is TRBV19, the J gene TRBJ2-1; tentative D call: TRBD2 (5 bases). The germline gives CDR1 LNHDA, CDR2 SQIVND (reference sequence). The CDR3 has 14 residues. The CDR3 DNA is TGTGCCAGCAGTAGCGCACCAAACTACAATGAGCAGTTCTTC. Its protein product is CASSSAPNYNEQFF.

This clone was found a few times. The chain joins TRBV4-3 to TRBJ2-1, with TRBD2 matching 11 bases. Trimming at V came to 1 base and at J to 9 bases, leaving 5 bases not matched to a gene. CDR3 length equals 15 residues. CDR1 LGHNA and CDR2 YSLEER come from the germline V gene. As DNA, the CDR3 is TGCGCCAGCAGCCAAGGGCTAGCGGGAGGACTTGAGCAGTTCTTC. Amino acids: CASSQGLAGGLEQFF.

The CDR3 protein is CASSDPGAVLFFNGQYF. The CDR3 DNA reads as TGTGCCAGCAGTGATCCCGGGGCCGTACTTTTTTTCAACGGGCAGTACTTC. The chain is built from TRBV2 and TRBJ2-7; D is perhaps TRBD1 or TRBD2 (5 bases each). Trimming took 3 bases from V and 9 from J, leaving 27 bases between them. Per germline, CDR1 SNHLY and CDR2 FYNNEI. This CDR3 contains 17 residues.

This clone came up a few times. The chain has TRBV7-2 and TRBJ2-3; D might be TRBD2 (6 bases). This CDR3 region has 16 residues. Germline CDR1 is SGHTA and CDR2 is FQGNSA. V lost 1 base and J 5 bases, leaving 16 bases between the germline ends. The CDR3 DNA follows: TGTGCCAGCAGCTTAGGTCGGGGCGGGGTAGGAGATACGCAGTATTTT. This codes for CASSLGRGGVGDTQYF.

The chain joins TRBV2 to TRBJ2-1; D gene unclear. V was cut by 8 bases and J by 8 bases, with 13 bases left in between. Germline lookup yields CDR1 SNHLY and CDR2 FYNNEI. The CDR3 extends over 12 amino acids. The CDR3 bases are TGTGCCAGCGCCCTAGTATTAGATGAGCAGTTCTTC. This sequence encodes CASALVLDEQFF.

J is TRBJ2-1 and V is TRBV7-2; D might be TRBD2 (5 bases). The CDR3 is made up of 16 amino acids. V lost 1 base to trimming and J lost 8 bases, with 18 bases between them. The germline V gene encodes CDR1 SGHTA and CDR2 FQGNSA. DNA of the CDR3: TGTGCCAGCAGCTTAGGTTTCCCCCGGGGATCCCATGAGCAGTTCTTC. It yields the protein CASSLGFPRGSHEQFF. The full variable domain, in which reference TRBV7-2 and TRBJ2-1 provide the parts outside the CDR3, is GAGVSQSPSNKVTEKGKDVELRCDPISGHTALYWYRQSLGQGLEFLIYFQGNSAPDKSGLPSDRFSAERTGGSVSTLTIQRTQQEDSAVYLCASSLGFPRGSHEQFFGPGTRLTVL.